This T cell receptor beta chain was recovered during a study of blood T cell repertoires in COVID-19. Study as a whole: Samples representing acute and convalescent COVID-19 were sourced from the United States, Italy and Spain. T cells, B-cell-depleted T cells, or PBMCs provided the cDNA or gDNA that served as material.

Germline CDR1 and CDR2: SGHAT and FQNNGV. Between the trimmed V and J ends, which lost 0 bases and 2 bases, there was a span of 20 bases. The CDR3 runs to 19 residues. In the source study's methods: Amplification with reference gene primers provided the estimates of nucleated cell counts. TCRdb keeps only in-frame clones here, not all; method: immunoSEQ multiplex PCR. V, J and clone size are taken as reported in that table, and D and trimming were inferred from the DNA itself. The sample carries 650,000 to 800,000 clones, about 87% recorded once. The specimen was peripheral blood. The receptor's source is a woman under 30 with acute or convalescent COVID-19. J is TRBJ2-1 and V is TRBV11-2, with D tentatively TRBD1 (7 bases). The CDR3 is CASSLDLGGGTEAYNEQFF. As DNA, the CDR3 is TGTGCCAGCAGCTTAGATCTAGGTGGGGGGACAGAAGCCTACAATGAGCAGTTCTTC. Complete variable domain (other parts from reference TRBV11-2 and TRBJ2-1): EAGVAQSPRYKIIEKRQSVAFWCNPISGHATLYWYQQILGQGPKLLIQFQNNGVVDDSQLPKDRFSAERLKGVDSTLKIQPAKLEDSAVYLCASSLDLGGGTEAYNEQFFGPGTRLTVL.